This T cell receptor beta chain emerged from a study of blood T cell repertoires in COVID-19. As for the study in general: COVID-19 samples, acute and convalescent, were from the United States, Italy and Spain.

This CDR3 has 16 amino acids. The germline CDR1 and CDR2 sequences are DFQATT and SNEGSKA (reference sequence). The J segment lost 0 bases and the V segment lost 3 bases, leaving 8 bases of the junction unmatched. Sequencing was performed with immunoSEQ multiplex PCR; in TCRdb, only in-frame clones are kept and a portion is missing. The sample holds tens of thousands of clones, 65% to 90% seen once. Seattle enrolled patients during active infection and tracked them longitudinally. This TCR came from a man over 45 with COVID-19, enrolled during active disease. V and J are TRBV20-1 and TRBJ2-1; TRBD2 aligns across 7 bases. What was sequenced was peripheral blood. CDR3 nucleotide sequence: TGCAGTGCTAGTTCTAGCGGCATCAGCTCCTACAATGAGCAGTTCTTC. It codes for CSASSSGISSYNEQFF.